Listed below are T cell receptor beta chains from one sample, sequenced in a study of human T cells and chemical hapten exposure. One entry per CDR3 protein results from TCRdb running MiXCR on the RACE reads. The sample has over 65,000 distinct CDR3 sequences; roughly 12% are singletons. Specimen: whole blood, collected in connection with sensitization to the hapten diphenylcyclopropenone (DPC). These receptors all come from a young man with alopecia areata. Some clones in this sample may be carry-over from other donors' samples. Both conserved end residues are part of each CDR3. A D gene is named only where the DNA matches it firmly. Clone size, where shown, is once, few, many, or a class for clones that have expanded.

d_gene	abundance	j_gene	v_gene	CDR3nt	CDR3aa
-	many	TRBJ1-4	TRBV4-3	TGCGCCAGCAGCCAAGTGCTCCGGGGGCGCGTGGAAAAACTGTTTTTT	CASSQVLRGRVEKLFF
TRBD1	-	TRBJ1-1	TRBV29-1	TGCAGCGGTGGAGACAGGGAAAAGGCTTTCTTT	CSGGDREKAFF
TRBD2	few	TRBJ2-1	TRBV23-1	TGCGCCAGCAGTCAATCCAGCGGGGGGGCCGCCAATGAGCAGTTCTTC	CASSQSSGGAANEQFF
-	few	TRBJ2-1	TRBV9	TGTGCCAGCAGCGTAGCAGCTTACAATGAGCAGTTCTTC	CASSVAAYNEQFF
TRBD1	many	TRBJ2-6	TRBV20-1	TGCAGTGCTAGAAGCCCAGGGGGAATAGCTGGGGCCAACGTCCTGACTTTC	CSARSPGGIAGANVLTF
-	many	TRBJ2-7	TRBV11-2	TGTGCCAGCAGCTTAGTTGCGGAGCACCGGCAGTACTTC	CASSLVAEHRQYF
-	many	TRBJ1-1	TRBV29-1	TGCAGCACTGGACAGAACACTGAAGCTTTCTTT	CSTGQNTEAFF
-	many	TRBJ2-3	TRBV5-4	TGTGCCAGCAGCTTGGGAGGGGCTGGCACAGATACGCAGTATTTT	CASSLGGAGTDTQYF
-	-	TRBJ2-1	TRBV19	TGTGCCAGTAGATCAGGGGCTGAGCAGTTCTTC	CASRSGAEQFF
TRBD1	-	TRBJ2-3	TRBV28	TGTGCCAGCAGTTTCCGGGACAGCTTAATAGATACGCAGTATTTT	CASSFRDSLIDTQYF
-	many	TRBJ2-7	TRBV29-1	TGCAGCGTCTCTCGGGGTGATATTTACGAGCAGTACTTC	CSVSRGDIYEQYF
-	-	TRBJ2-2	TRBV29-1	TGCAGCGTTGTAGCCAGCAACACCGGGGAGCTGTTTTTT	CSVVASNTGELFF
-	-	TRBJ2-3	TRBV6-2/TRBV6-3	TGTGCCAGCAGTTACTCTACGATAGGACGTAAGGAGTATTTT	CASSYSTIGRKEYF
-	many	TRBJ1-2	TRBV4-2	TGTGCCAGCAGCCAAGTCTTTAGCAGGGTATTAGACTATGGCTACACCTTC	CASSQVFSRVLDYGYTF
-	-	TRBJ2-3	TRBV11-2	TGTGCCAGCAGCTCCCGGGCCGCGGGGTTCTACACAGATACGCAGTATTTT	CASSSRAAGFYTDTQYF
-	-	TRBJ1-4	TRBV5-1	TGCGCCAGCAGCTTGGATTCGGGGGAGAGAGAAAAACTGTTTTTT	CASSLDSGEREKLFF
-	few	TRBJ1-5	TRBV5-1	TGCGCCAGCAGCTTGTCGGCAGGCAATCAGCCCCAGCATTTT	CASSLSAGNQPQHF
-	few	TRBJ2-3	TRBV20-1	TGCAGTGCTAGACTAGGGACTAGCACAGATACGCAGTATTTT	CSARLGTSTDTQYF
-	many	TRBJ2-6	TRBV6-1	TGTGCCAGCAGTGAAGACATCTTCTCTGGGGCCAACGTCCTGACTTTC	CASSEDIFSGANVLTF
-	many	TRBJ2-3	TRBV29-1	TGCAGCGTTGGCCACGGGGATACGCAGTATTTT	CSVGHGDTQYF
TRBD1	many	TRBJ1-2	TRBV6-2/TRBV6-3	TGTGCCAGCAGTTACCGGGACAGCCTCTATGGCTACACCTTC	CASSYRDSLYGYTF
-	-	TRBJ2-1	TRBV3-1	TGTGCCAGCAGCCAAGTAGCAAGAGGGGAGCAGTTCTTC	CASSQVARGEQFF
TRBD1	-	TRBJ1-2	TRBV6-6	TGTGCCAGCATGCTGGGGGACAGGGGCCATGGCTACACCTTC	CASMLGDRGHGYTF
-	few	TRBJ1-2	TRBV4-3	TGCGCCAGCAGCCAAGGGCGGGTCCTTGCAGGCTACACCTTC	CASSQGRVLAGYTF
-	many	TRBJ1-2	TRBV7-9	TGTGCCAGCAGCTGGGGACAAGACTACTATGGCTACACCTTC	CASSWGQDYYGYTF
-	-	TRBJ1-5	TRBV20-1	TGCAGTGCTCCCAGCATTAATCAGCCCCAGCATTTT	CSAPSINQPQHF
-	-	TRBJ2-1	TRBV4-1	TGCGCCAGCAGCCAACAGGGGTTGAATGAGCAGTTCTTC	CASSQQGLNEQFF
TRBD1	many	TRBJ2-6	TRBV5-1	TGCGCCAGCACCAAAACAGGGGGAACGCCCTGGGGGGCCAACGTCCTGACTTTC	CASTKTGGTPWGANVLTF
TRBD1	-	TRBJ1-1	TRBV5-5	TGTGCCAGTAGCGACAGGGTAGGGACTGAAGCTTTCTTT	CASSDRVGTEAFF
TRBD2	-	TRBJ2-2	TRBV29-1	TGCAGCCCGGGGGGGCCTAGCGAGCTGTTTTTT	CSPGGPSELFF
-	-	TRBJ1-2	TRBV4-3	TGCGCCAGCAGCCAAGACGTCAGGGCGAACTATGGCTACACCTTC	CASSQDVRANYGYTF
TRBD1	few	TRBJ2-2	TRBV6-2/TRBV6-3	TGTGCCAGCAGTCCTTCCCGACAGGGTAATTTTACCATATCCGTCGGGGAGCTGTTTTTT	CASSPSRQGNFTISVGELFF
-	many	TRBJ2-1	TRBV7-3	TGTGCCAGCAGCCCGTATGAGGGCAATGAGCAGTTCTTC	CASSPYEGNEQFF
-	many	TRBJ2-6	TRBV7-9	TGTGCCAGCAGCCGACAGGCGAACTCTGGGGCCAACGTCCTGACTTTC	CASSRQANSGANVLTF
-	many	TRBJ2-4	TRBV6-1	TGTGCCAGCAGTGAAGCAGGGGGGGAGAAAAACATTCAGTACTTC	CASSEAGGEKNIQYF
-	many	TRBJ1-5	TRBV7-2	TGTGCCAGCAGCTTATACCCACCGTCGGGCCCCGGACAGAGATATAGCAATCAGCCCCAGCATTTT	CASSLYPPSGPGQRYSNQPQHF
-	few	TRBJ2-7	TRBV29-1	TGCAGCGTGTCCGGCCAAAAATACGAGCAGTACTTC	CSVSGQKYEQYF
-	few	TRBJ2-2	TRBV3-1	TGTGCCAGCAGCCAAACCGGGGAGCTGTTTTTT	CASSQTGELFF
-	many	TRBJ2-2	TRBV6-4	TGTGCCAGCAGTACAGACCTTTCCCAGGGGGAGCTGTTTTTT	CASSTDLSQGELFF
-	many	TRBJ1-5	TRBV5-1	TGCGCCAGCAGCTTGTCTCCGGATCAGGCTCAGCAGCCCCAGCATTTT	CASSLSPDQAQQPQHF
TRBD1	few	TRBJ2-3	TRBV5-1	TGCGCCAGCAGCTACTGGACAGGCAACACAGATACGCAGTATTTT	CASSYWTGNTDTQYF
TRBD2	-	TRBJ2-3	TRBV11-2	TGTGCCAGCAGCCGGGCGGGGGACCGCACAGATACGCAGTATTTT	CASSRAGDRTDTQYF
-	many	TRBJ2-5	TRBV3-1	TGTGCCAGCAGCCAAGGAAAGGACTATGAAAAGGAGACCCAGTACTTC	CASSQGKDYEKETQYF
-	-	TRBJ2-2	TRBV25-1	TGTGCCAGCAGTCCTGGAGGTACCGGGGAGCTGTTTTTT	CASSPGGTGELFF
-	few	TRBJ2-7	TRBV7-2	TGTGCCAGCAGCCGTACCGGGACAACCTTCGAGCAGTACTTC	CASSRTGTTFEQYF
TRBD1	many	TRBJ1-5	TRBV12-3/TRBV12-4	TGTGCCAGCAGCCCCGGGACAGACACTAATCAGCCCCAGCATTTT	CASSPGTDTNQPQHF
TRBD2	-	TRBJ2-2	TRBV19	TGTGCCAGTAGTATACAAGCGGGGACCGGGGAGCTGTTTTTT	CASSIQAGTGELFF
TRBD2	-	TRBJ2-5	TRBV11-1	TGTGCCAGCAGCTTCGAACTAGCGTCGAAGGAGACCCAGTACTTC	CASSFELASKETQYF
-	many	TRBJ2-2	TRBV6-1	TGTGCCACCAGGATGGGGATGACCGGGGAGCTGTTTTTT	CATRMGMTGELFF
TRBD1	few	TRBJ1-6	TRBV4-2	TGTGCCAGCAGCCAGGGACAGGGGTTCAATTCACCCCTCCACTTT	CASSQGQGFNSPLHF
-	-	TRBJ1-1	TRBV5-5	TGTGCCAGCAGCACCGGACCGGGATTTAGGACTGAAGCTTTCTTT	CASSTGPGFRTEAFF